Below are 5 T cell receptor beta chains sequenced from a single sample in a study of OX40 agonist ivuxolimab in advanced cancers. Sequencing used immunoSEQ multiplex PCR; TCRdb keeps in-frame clones, though not all of them. The top ten clones hold roughly 21% of a sample with about 26,000 clones, 70% to 90% of them seen once. Sequenced material: CD4+ or CD8+ T cells sorted from blood, taken in a trial of the OX40 agonist ivuxolimab. The receptors derive from an adult with an advanced solid tumor such as melanoma, head and neck, liver or kidney cancer.

The V and J genes are TRBV7-3 and TRBJ1-1, with no clear D. Germline-derived CDR1 and CDR2 are SGHTA and FQGTGA. Trimming pared 5 bases from V and 0 bases from J, leaving 13 bases between. The CDR3 spans 15 residues. As DNA, the CDR3 is TGTGCCAGCAGCCCGCTGGGCGGACTGAACACTGAAGCTTTCTTT. Amino acids: CASSPLGGLNTEAFF.

The chain recombines TRBV5-4 with TRBJ1-2, with D uncertain. Germline assignment: CDR1 SGHNT and CDR2 YYREEE (reference sequence). Deletions cut 4 bases from V and 1 base from J, with 14 bases between. The CDR3 is made up of 15 amino acids. CDR3 sequence: CASSRARSVNYGYTF. The CDR3, as DNA: TGTGCCAGCAGCAGAGCTAGGAGCGTTAACTATGGCTACACCTTC. Full variable domain (outside the CDR3, taken from reference TRBV5-4 and TRBJ1-2): ETGVTQSPTHLIKTRGQQVTLRCSSQSGHNTVSWYQQALGQGPQFIFQYYREEENGRGNFPPRFSGLQFPNYSSELNVNALELDDSALYLCASSRARSVNYGYTFGSGTRLTVV.

The chain has TRBV7-8 and TRBJ2-5; 11 bases agree with TRBD1. CDR3 length: 20 amino acids. CDR1 is SGHVS and CDR2 is FQNEAQ in the germline V gene. The trim removed 0 bases at V and 2 bases at J, leaving 14 bases unmatched. The CDR3 spells CASSLARGQGALGEQETQYF. The CDR3 DNA is TGTGCCAGCAGCTTAGCGCGTGGACAGGGGGCTTTGGGCGAACAAGAGACCCAGTACTTC. Combining the CDR3 with reference TRBV7-8 and TRBJ2-5 gives the whole variable domain GAGVSQSPRYKVAKRGQDVALRCDPISGHVSLFWYQQALGQGPEFLTYFQNEAQLDKSGLPSDRFFAERPEGSVSTLKIQRTQQEDSAVYLCASSLARGQGALGEQETQYFGPGTRLLVL.

Comments on this clone: Since the CDR3 does not end with the conserved phenylalanine or tryptophan, this likely comes from a read error. The limits of the CDR3 on the DNA are not certain, so only TCRdb's listed CDR3 is given. This rearrangement joins TRBV27 to TRBJ1-1; TRBD1, the table's D call, lacks a check against the DNA. Germline V lookup: CDR1 MNHEY, CDR2 SMNVEV (reference sequence). The CDR3 is made up of 12 amino acids, end residues included. CDR3 region: CASIPPPSRGHG.

The V and J genes are TRBV29-1 and TRBJ2-7; either TRBD1 or TRBD2 may supply D (6 bases each). V lost 2 bases and J 7 bases, leaving 12 bases between the germline ends. The germline CDR1 and CDR2 sequences are SQVTM and ANQGSEA. The CDR3 is 12 residues long. The CDR3 DNA reads as TGCAGCGTTGAACGACAGGAGGGTGAGCAGTACTTC. Amino acids: CSVERQEGEQYF.